A selection of T cell receptor beta chains follows, all from one sample in a study of type 1 regulatory T cells. Each CDR3 protein gets one entry after TCRdb re-called the reads with MiXCR. In the table there are 75,000 to 100,000 distinct CDR3 sequences, around 30% of which are singletons. The sequencing sample was made of CD4+ T cells, either the whole sample or a sorted fraction (not recorded which). These receptors came from a human donor in good health. The CDR3 runs from the conserved cysteine through the conserved F or W. A D gene is named only where the DNA matches it firmly. Only some rows state a clone size, as once, few, many or a class for expanded clones.

>16|-|TRBV4-1|-|TRBJ2-7
CASSQDLAARAYEQYF
TGCGCCAGCAGCCAAGATTTAGCAGCCCGAGCCTACGAGCAGTACTTC
>13|-|TRBV20-1|-|TRBJ1-1
CSARDQESTEAFF
TGCAGTGCTAGAGACCAGGAGAGCACTGAAGCTTTCTTT
>19|-|TRBV5-1|-|TRBJ1-1
CASSTLPGIGSGYDIEAFF
TGCGCCAGCAGCACCCTTCCCGGGATAGGATCTGGGTACGACATCGAAGCTTTCTTT
>16|TRBD1|TRBV24-1|few|TRBJ1-5
CATSEDTGTGIQPQHF
TGTGCCACCAGTGAGGATACCGGGACAGGGATTCAGCCCCAGCATTTT
>16|-|TRBV4-2|few|TRBJ2-7
CASSQGPAGNSYEQYF
TGTGCCAGCAGCCAAGGCCCAGCGGGTAACTCCTACGAGCAGTACTTC
>16|-|TRBV4-2|once|TRBJ2-3
CASSQETIRKADTQYF
TGTGCCAGCAGCCAAGAAACCATTCGGAAGGCAGATACGCAGTATTTT
>12|-|TRBV27|few|TRBJ1-5
CASGGRGEPQHF
TGTGCCAGCGGGGGTAGAGGCGAGCCCCAGCATTTT
>15|TRBD2|TRBV7-3|few|TRBJ2-7
CASSTTSGPSYEQYF
TGTGCCAGCAGCACGACTAGCGGACCCTCCTACGAGCAGTACTTC
>12|-|TRBV12-3/TRBV12-4|-|TRBJ1-2
CAVIRQVYGYTF
TGTGCCGTCATCCGACAGGTCTATGGCTACACCTTC
>15|-|TRBV4-3|once|TRBJ2-2
CASSLNRRPGGELFF
TGCGCCAGCAGCCTAAACAGGCGCCCCGGCGGGGAGCTGTTTTTT
>16|TRBD1|TRBV19|-|TRBJ2-2
CASMDRGLMRTGELFF
TGTGCCAGTATGGACAGGGGTCTAATGAGGACCGGGGAGCTGTTTTTT
>11|-|TRBV5-1|-|TRBJ1-1
CASTKGTEAFF
TGCGCCAGCACCAAGGGCACTGAAGCTTTCTTT
>13|-|TRBV7-7|once|TRBJ2-5
CASSPGFGETQYF
TGTGCCAGCAGCCCCGGATTTGGGGAGACCCAGTACTTC
>13|-|TRBV7-2|many|TRBJ2-7
CASSLEAGNEQYF
TGTGCCAGCAGCTTAGAGGCTGGGAACGAGCAGTACTTC
>12|-|TRBV29-1|-|TRBJ1-2
CSVADSNYGYTF
TGCAGCGTTGCAGATTCGAACTATGGCTACACCTTC
>14|-|TRBV18|few|TRBJ2-5
CASSLPGSQETQYF
TGTGCCAGCTCCCTCCCGGGCAGCCAAGAGACCCAGTACTTC
>12|-|TRBV24-1|-|TRBJ2-2
CATSVNTGELFF
TGTGCCACCAGTGTAAACACCGGGGAGCTGTTTTTT
>15|-|TRBV7-9|-|TRBJ2-3
CASSLSLASTDTQYF
TGTGCCAGCAGCTTATCGCTAGCAAGCACAGATACGCAGTATTTT
>14|-|TRBV20-1|-|TRBJ2-7
CSAMDPGTSYEQYF
TGCAGTGCCATGGATCCGGGGACCTCCTACGAGCAGTACTTC
>15|-|TRBV12-3/TRBV12-4|-|TRBJ2-1
CASRGGAGEYNEQFF
TGTGCCAGCAGGGGGGGGGCAGGGGAATACAATGAGCAGTTCTTC